The rows below give T cell receptor beta chains drawn from one sample of a study of beta chain features in type 1 diabetes. Clones were sequenced by immunoSEQ multiplex PCR, and TCRdb holds only the in-frame ones, with some missing. The sample records 310,000 or so clones, more than 9.5% being singletons. The sequenced material came from naive CD4+ T cells from blood. The receptors were sampled from a woman under 40 in good health. The CDR3 runs from the conserved cysteine through the conserved F or W. A D gene is named only where the DNA matches it firmly. Expanded clones are given a class, and other clones once, few, many or no size at all.

j_gene	d_gene	v_gene	abundance	CDR3aa	CDR3nt
TRBJ2-1	TRBD1	TRBV27	-	CASREDRGSEQFF	TGTGCCAGCAGAGAGGACAGGGGAAGTGAGCAGTTCTTC
TRBJ1-1	-	TRBV30	-	CAWSVHGTQNTEAFF	TGTGCCTGGAGTGTACACGGGACACAGAACACTGAAGCTTTCTTT
TRBJ1-5	-	TRBV5-6	-	CASSRDTNQPQHF	TGTGCCAGCAGCCGGGACACCAATCAGCCCCAGCATTTT
TRBJ2-7	TRBD2	TRBV10-3	few	CAIRGELAGVNEQYF	TGTGCCATCAGGGGAGAACTAGCGGGAGTTAACGAGCAGTACTTC
TRBJ2-1	TRBD1	TRBV11-1	-	CASSLRQGRTNEQFF	TGTGCCAGCAGCTTAAGACAGGGGCGGACCAATGAGCAGTTCTTC
TRBJ2-7	-	TRBV7-9	few	CASSAGERSYEQYF	TGTGCCAGCAGCGCCGGGGAAAGATCTTACGAGCAGTACTTC
TRBJ1-2	TRBD1	TRBV28	few	CASGAGGVSGYTF	TGTGCCAGCGGCGCAGGGGGCGTAAGTGGCTACACCTTC
TRBJ2-1	-	TRBV5-4	-	CASSLDPRDYPEQFF	TGTGCCAGCAGCTTAGATCCTCGAGACTATCCCGAGCAGTTCTTC
TRBJ2-3	-	TRBV7-3	few	CASSLSGSTTDTQYF	TGTGCCAGCAGCTTAAGCGGCTCAACCACAGATACGCAGTATTTT
TRBJ2-3	TRBD2	TRBV7-2	few	CASSFLAGLDTQYF	TGTGCCAGCAGCTTTCTAGCGGGTTTAGATACGCAGTATTTT
TRBJ1-1	-	TRBV30	-	CAWSRGLNTEAFF	TGTGCCTGGAGTCGGGGTCTTAACACTGAAGCTTTCTTT
TRBJ2-5	TRBD2	TRBV19	-	CASSADGGETQYF	TGTGCCAGTTCGGCGGACGGGGGGGAGACCCAGTACTTC
TRBJ2-1	TRBD2	TRBV28	few	CASSSSGTSGRALQFF	TGTGCCAGCAGTTCCTCCGGGACTAGCGGGAGGGCCTTGCAGTTCTTC
TRBJ2-5	-	TRBV28	few	CASRNLRETQYF	TGTGCCAGCAGGAACCTACGAGAGACCCAGTACTTC
TRBJ1-5	-	TRBV30	-	CAWSVRGSGNQPQHF	TGTGCCTGGAGTGTAAGGGGATCCGGCAATCAGCCCCAGCATTTT
TRBJ2-5	-	TRBV2	few	CASSIQGKETQYF	TGTGCCAGCAGCATACAGGGAAAGGAGACCCAGTACTTC
TRBJ2-1	TRBD1	TRBV2	few	CASRYTGTAYNEQFF	TGTGCCAGCAGGTACACCGGGACAGCCTACAATGAGCAGTTCTTC
TRBJ2-5	TRBD1	TRBV27	few	CASGPRGFRETQYF	TGTGCCAGCGGCCCCAGGGGGTTCAGAGAGACCCAGTACTTC
TRBJ2-5	-	TRBV28	-	CASRVRLSQETQYF	TGTGCCAGCCGGGTTAGGCTTTCTCAAGAGACCCAGTACTTC
TRBJ2-1	TRBD2	TRBV19	few	CASSITSGSVNEQFF	TGTGCCAGTAGCATCACTAGCGGGAGCGTCAATGAGCAGTTCTTC
TRBJ1-4	-	TRBV30	-	CAWSYIAANEKLFF	TGTGCCTGGAGTTACATCGCGGCAAATGAAAAACTGTTTTTT
TRBJ2-5	-	TRBV28	few	CASRNRNRETQYF	TGTGCCAGCAGGAACAGGAATCGGGAGACCCAGTACTTC
TRBJ2-7	TRBD2	TRBV29-1	few	CSVEPAGGYEQYF	TGCAGCGTTGAACCAGCGGGAGGCTACGAGCAGTACTTC
TRBJ2-7	-	TRBV28	few	CATAAGGQGSYEQYF	TGTGCCACCGCTGCGGGGGGACAGGGTTCCTACGAGCAGTACTTC
TRBJ2-1	TRBD2	TRBV18	few	CASSLPGLAGVNEQFF	TGTGCCAGCTCATTGCCGGGACTAGCGGGCGTCAATGAGCAGTTCTTC
TRBJ2-1	TRBD2	TRBV15	few	CATSRGSTSGRHEQFF	TGTGCCACCAGCAGAGGGTCCACTAGCGGGAGACATGAGCAGTTCTTC
TRBJ2-5	TRBD2	TRBV30	few	CAWSGTSGRATETQYF	TGTGCCTGGTCCGGGACTAGCGGGAGGGCCACCGAGACCCAGTACTTC
TRBJ2-5	-	TRBV30	few	CAWSQGEGGLQETQYF	TGTGCCTGGAGCCAAGGGGAGGGGGGCCTCCAAGAGACCCAGTACTTC
TRBJ2-1	-	TRBV7-7	few	CASSSGEGGEQFF	TGTGCTAGCAGCTCAGGGGAAGGGGGTGAGCAGTTCTTC
TRBJ2-2	TRBD2	TRBV9	-	CASSSARGLAPVLGELFF	TGTGCCAGCAGCTCCGCTCGAGGACTAGCGCCAGTGCTCGGGGAGCTGTTTTTT
TRBJ2-1	TRBD2	TRBV2	few	CASTPTSGRGLEQFF	TGTGCCAGCACGCCGACTAGCGGGAGGGGGTTAGAGCAGTTCTTC
TRBJ2-7	-	TRBV15	few	CATSSRDFSYEQYF	TGTGCCACCAGCTCCCGGGACTTCTCCTACGAGCAGTACTTC
TRBJ1-1	-	TRBV19	-	CASKYTNTEAFF	TGTGCCAGTAAATACACGAACACTGAAGCTTTCTTT
TRBJ2-1	TRBD2	TRBV6-5	-	CASSLRENYNEQFF	TGTGCCAGCAGTTTGCGGGAGAACTACAATGAGCAGTTCTTC
TRBJ2-5	-	TRBV7-3	-	CASSGGLELPIGETQYF	TGTGCCAGCAGCGGGGGCCTGGAGCTCCCTATCGGGGAGACCCAGTACTTC